This T cell receptor beta chain was captured in a study of Graves' ophthalmopathy and Graves' hyperthyroidism. Orbital computed tomography, together with clinical symptoms, serum thyroxine, TRAb and thyroid ultrasound, was used for diagnosis. The table lists this clonotype with many counts. No antigen is known for it. V was cut by 10 bases and J by 3 bases, with 24 bases left in between. The CDR3 is made up of 16 amino acids. Germline lookup yields CDR1 LNHDA and CDR2 SQIVND (reference sequence). Overall study findings and caveats: Most expanded clonotypes in thyroid above 0.001 frequency also showed up in blood.

Amplification of TCR beta CDR3 regions used RNA transcripts. Following a first-round RT-PCR that used HTBI primers, a second-round multiplex PCR was carried out. TCRdb itself ran the multiplex PCR reads through MiXCR, one entry per CDR3 protein. The profile shows hundreds of thousands of distinct CDR3 sequences, 22% of them singletons. The rearrangement links TRBV19 to TRBJ1-2, with D perhaps matching TRBD1 (5 bases). This receptor was obtained from a woman in her late teens or twenties with stable Graves' hyperthyroidism. Some clones in this sample may be carry-over from other donors' samples. What was sequenced was peripheral blood. CDR3 nucleotide sequence: TGTGCCACCCAAGACAGACCCTATGTTAATGACTATGGCTACACCTTC. As protein: CATQDRPYVNDYGYTF.